The source of this TCR beta chain is a study of breast tumors, draining lymph nodes, adjacent tissues. CDR3 size: 16 residues. CDR1 is SGHVS, CDR2 FQNEAQ, per germline. TCRdb redid the calling of the multiplex PCR reads with MiXCR, one entry per CDR3 protein. Of about 230,000 distinct CDR3 sequences in the sample, around 32% were seen once. This clonotype was seen a single time. Its antigen is undetermined. One end of the junction does not line up with germline, which may come from a read error. Study-wide results and caveats: Most tumor T cells seemingly derive from lymph node, then expand in tumor. Tumor repertoires ranked between lymph nodes and nontumor tissue in diversity, with V and J gene preferences. Luminal-like breast cancer showed significantly greater tumor-nontumor repertoire similarity than basal-like breast cancer did.

Axillary draining lymph nodes of breast cancer patients supplied the node samples. V is TRBV7-8 and J is TRBJ2-5; possibly TRBD2 for D (5 bases). The sample was axillary lymph node tissue. The sequence came from a female donor with breast cancer. Some clones in this sample may be carry-over from other donors' samples. The CDR3 spells CASSLVGSANQEAQYF. The CDR3 nucleotides read TGTGCCAGCAGTTTAGTCGGTAGCGCAAACCAAGAGGCCCAGTACTTC.